Below, 8 T cell receptor beta chains from the same sample are listed, as sequenced in a study of human T cells and chemical hapten exposure. Sample time point: patch test 1, 2 weeks after DPC sensitization. The treatment here: therapeutic diphenylcyclopropenone sensitization with weekly scalp DPC. MiXCR, applied by TCRdb to the RACE reads, yields one record per CDR3 protein. The sample consists of 150,000 to 200,000 distinct CDR3 sequences, roughly 15% of them appearing once. The material sequenced was whole blood, taken in connection with sensitization to the hapten diphenylcyclopropenone (DPC). The receptors derive from a woman aged 25-40 years with alopecia areata. Some clones in this sample may be carry-over from other donors' samples.

This clonotype has more than one count but fewer than ten. This chain connects TRBV11-2 to TRBJ2-3, with D hard to call. Trimming removed 1 base at V and 8 bases at J, with 7 bases between. Germline V gene data show CDR1 as SGHAT and CDR2 as FQNNGV. The CDR3 spans 12 residues. CDR3 protein: CASSLVKVTQYF. The CDR3 DNA sequence: TGTGCCAGCAGCTTAGTCAAAGTTACGCAGTATTTT.

The chain recombines TRBV29-1 with TRBJ2-4, with D hard to call. V was cut by 7 bases and J by 8 bases, with 9 bases left in between. CDR3 length: 10 amino acids. Germline loops: CDR1 SQVTM, CDR2 ANQGSEA. CDR3 coding DNA: TGCAGCGGGTATGGGGACATTCAGTACTTC. Translation: CSGYGDIQYF.

This clonotype was detected many times. The chain joins TRBV2 to TRBJ2-5; no reliable D call. Trimming took off 1 base at V and 3 bases at J, with 0 bases between the two ends. Germline CDR1 reads SNHLY; CDR2 reads FYNNEI. This CDR3 comprises 11 residues. This CDR3 is CASSEEETQYF. In DNA, the CDR3 is TGTGCCAGCAGTGAAGAAGAGACCCAGTACTTC.

The chain is built from TRBV18 and TRBJ1-2; a possible D gene is TRBD1 (5 bases). Trimming pared 5 bases from V and 3 bases from J, leaving 16 bases between. The germline V gene has CDR1 KGHSH and CDR2 LQKENI. The CDR3 runs to 15 residues. In DNA form, the CDR3 reads TGTGCCAGCTCAACCGGAGGAGGGACGTACTATGGCTACACCTTC. Amino acids: CASSTGGGTYYGYTF.

Only a few counts were recorded for this clonotype. The V call is TRBV29-1, the J call TRBJ1-5; 8 bases line up with TRBD1. The CDR3 has 13 amino acids. The V gene's germline CDR1 is SQVTM and CDR2 ANQGSEA. Losses at the gene ends were 7 bases for V and 2 bases for J; bases not matched to a gene: 4. The CDR3 loop is CSAATGGNQPQHF. The CDR3 DNA reads TGCAGCGCCGCGACAGGGGGCAATCAGCCCCAGCATTTT.

This clonotype was picked up a small number of times. This chain connects TRBV7-9 to TRBJ2-7, with 7 bases fitting TRBD2. The CDR3 is made up of 15 amino acids. CDR1 and CDR2 (germline): SEHNR, FQNEAQ (reference sequence). Germline trimming cut 1 base from V and 3 bases from J; bases unmatched to any gene: 6. Here the CDR3 reads CASSLGFRGDYEQYF. DNA of the CDR3: TGTGCCAGCAGCTTAGGCTTTCGGGGGGACTACGAGCAGTACTTC.

The chain uses TRBV18 and TRBJ2-7; D might be TRBD1 or TRBD2, each matching 6 bases. Germline V CDR1 and CDR2: KGHSH, LQKENI. Trimming left V 4 bases short and J 7 bases short, with 17 bases between. The CDR3 has 14 amino acids. The CDR3 protein is CASSRDTGVGEQYF. In DNA form, the CDR3 reads TGTGCCAGCTCACGGGACACGGGGGTTGGAGAGCAGTACTTC.

V and J are TRBV18 and TRBJ2-3; 7 nucleotides agree with TRBD1. Unmatched junction bases numbered 4, after V lost 4 bases and J lost 0 bases. The germline gives CDR1 KGHSH, CDR2 LQKENI. The CDR3 is 15 residues long. CDR3 coding DNA: TGTGCCAGCTCACTGAGGGGGCGAAGCACAGATACGCAGTATTTT. Protein product: CASSLRGRSTDTQYF. The complete variable domain, with remaining parts taken from reference TRBV18 and TRBJ2-3, reads NAGVMQNPRHLVRRRGQEARLRCSPMKGHSHVYWYRQLPEEGLKFMVYLQKENIIDESGMPKERFSAEFPKEGPSILRIQQVVRGDSAAYFCASSLRGRSTDTQYFGPGTRLTVL.